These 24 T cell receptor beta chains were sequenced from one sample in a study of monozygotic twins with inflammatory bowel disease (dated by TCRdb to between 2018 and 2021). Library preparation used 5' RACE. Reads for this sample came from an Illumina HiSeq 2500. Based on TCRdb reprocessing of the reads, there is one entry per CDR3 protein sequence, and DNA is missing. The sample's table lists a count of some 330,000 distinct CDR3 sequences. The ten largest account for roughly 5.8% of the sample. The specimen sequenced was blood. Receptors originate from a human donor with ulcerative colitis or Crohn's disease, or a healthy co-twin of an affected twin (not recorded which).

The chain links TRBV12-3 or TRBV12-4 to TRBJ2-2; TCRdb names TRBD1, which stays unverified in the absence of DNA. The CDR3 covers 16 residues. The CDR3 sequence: CASSFRVRGSPGGLFF.

The CDR3 loop reads CASSLAPPSLGADQDNEQFF. The chain employs TRBV7-6 and TRBJ2-1; TCRdb's D call, TRBD1, is unchecked because there is no DNA. Germline-derived CDR1 and CDR2 are SGHVS and FNYEAQ. This CDR3 is 20 amino acids long.

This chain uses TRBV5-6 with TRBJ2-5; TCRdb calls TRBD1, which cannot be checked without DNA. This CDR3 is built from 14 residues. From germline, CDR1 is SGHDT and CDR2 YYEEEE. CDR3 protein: CASSLIQPGETQYF.

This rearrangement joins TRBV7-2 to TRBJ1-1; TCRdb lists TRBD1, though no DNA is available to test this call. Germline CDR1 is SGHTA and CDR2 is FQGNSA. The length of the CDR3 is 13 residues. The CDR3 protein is CASTLTENTEAFF.

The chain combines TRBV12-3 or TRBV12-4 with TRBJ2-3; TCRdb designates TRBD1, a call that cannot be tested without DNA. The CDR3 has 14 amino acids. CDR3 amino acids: CASSFDRETDTQYF.

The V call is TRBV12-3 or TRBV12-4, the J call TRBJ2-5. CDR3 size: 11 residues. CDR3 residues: CASSHEETQYF.

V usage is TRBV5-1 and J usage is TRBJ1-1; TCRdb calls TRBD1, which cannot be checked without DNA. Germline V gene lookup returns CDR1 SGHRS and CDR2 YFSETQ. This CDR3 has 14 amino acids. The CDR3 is CASSYGQGVSEAFF.

The CDR3 loop reads CASSPLGREGTEAFF. The rearrangement joins TRBV28 to TRBJ1-1; TCRdb selects TRBD1, and the lack of DNA leaves this call unchecked. Germline V gene sequence: CDR1 MDHEN, CDR2 SYDVKM. CDR3 size: 15 residues.

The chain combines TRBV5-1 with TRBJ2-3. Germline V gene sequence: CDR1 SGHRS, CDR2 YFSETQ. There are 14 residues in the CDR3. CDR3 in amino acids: CASSLASEADTQYF.

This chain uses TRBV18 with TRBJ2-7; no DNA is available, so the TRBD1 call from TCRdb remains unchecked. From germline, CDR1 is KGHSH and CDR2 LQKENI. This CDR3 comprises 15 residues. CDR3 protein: CASSFGQGVSYEQYF. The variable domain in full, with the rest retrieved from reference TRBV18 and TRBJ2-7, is NAGVMQNPRHLVRRRGQEARLRCSPMKGHSHVYWYRQLPEEGLKFMVYLQKENIIDESGMPKERFSAEFPKEGPSILRIQQVVRGDSAAYFCASSFGQGVSYEQYFGPGTRLTVT.

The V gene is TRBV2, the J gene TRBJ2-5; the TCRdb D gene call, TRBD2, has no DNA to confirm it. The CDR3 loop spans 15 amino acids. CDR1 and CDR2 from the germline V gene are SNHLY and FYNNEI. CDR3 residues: CASSEQGTSQETQYF.

CDR3 residues: CASSYRQYNQPQHF. The chain combines TRBV6-6 with TRBJ1-5. The germline V gene has CDR1 MNHNY and CDR2 SVGAGI (reference sequence). This CDR3 is built from 14 residues.

This CDR3 is CASSRNSGYYEQYF. The chain recombines TRBV9 with TRBJ2-7; TCRdb designates TRBD2, a call that cannot be tested without DNA. Germline V gene sequence: CDR1 SGDLS, CDR2 YYNGEE. CDR3 length: 14 residues.

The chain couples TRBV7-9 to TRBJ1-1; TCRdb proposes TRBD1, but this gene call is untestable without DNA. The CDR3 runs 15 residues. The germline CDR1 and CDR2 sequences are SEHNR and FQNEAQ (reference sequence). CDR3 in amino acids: CASSKGGTANTEAFF.

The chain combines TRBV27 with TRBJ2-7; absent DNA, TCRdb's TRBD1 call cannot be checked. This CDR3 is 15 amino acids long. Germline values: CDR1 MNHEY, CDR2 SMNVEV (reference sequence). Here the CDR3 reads CASSAKQGLLGEQYF.

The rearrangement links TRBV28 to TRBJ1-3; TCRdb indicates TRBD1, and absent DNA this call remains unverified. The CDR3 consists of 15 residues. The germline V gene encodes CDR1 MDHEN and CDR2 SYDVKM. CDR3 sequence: CASSSQGYSGNTIYF.

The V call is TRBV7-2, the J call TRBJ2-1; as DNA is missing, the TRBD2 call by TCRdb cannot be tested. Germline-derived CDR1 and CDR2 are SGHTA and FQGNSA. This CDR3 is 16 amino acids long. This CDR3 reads CASSSAGGTRFIEQFF.

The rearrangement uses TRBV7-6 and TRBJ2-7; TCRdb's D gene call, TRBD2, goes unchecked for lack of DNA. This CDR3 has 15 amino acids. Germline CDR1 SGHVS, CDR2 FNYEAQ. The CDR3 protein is CASSSGTSGTYEQYF.

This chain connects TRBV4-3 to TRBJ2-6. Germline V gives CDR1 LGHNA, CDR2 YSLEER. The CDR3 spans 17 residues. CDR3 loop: CASSQDRSPSGANVLTF.

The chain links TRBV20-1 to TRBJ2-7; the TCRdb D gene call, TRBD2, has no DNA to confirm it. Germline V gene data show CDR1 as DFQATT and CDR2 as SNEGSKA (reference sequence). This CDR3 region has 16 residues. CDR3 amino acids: CSAPPGLAGGGYEQYF.

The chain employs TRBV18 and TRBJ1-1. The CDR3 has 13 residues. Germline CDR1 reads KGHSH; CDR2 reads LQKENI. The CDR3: CASSTAVDTEAFF.

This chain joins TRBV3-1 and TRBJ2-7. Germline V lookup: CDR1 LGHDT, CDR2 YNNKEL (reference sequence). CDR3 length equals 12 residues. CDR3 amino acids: CASSQGIGEQYF.

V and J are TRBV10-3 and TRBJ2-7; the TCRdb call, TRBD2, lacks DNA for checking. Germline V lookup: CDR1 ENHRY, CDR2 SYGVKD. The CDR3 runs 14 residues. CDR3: CAIGLAGGAYEQYF.

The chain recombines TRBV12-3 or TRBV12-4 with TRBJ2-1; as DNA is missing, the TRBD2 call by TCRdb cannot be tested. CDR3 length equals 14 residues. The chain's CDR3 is CASSATAGGNEQFF.